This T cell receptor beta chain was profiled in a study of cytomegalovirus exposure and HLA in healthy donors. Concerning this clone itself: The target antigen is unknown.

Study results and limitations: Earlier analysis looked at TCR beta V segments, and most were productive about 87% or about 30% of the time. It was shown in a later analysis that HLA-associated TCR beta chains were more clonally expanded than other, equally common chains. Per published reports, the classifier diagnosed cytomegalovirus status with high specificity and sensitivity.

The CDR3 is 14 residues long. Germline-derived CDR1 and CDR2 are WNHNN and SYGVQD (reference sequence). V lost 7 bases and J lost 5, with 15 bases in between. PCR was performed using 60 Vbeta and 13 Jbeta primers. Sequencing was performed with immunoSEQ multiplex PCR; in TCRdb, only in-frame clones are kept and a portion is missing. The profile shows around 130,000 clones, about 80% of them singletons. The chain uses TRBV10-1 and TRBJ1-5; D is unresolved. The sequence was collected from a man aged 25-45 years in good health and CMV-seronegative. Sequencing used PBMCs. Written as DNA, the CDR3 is TGCGCCAGCAAATTACCGATCGGGTATCAGCCCCAGCATTTT. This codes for CASKLPIGYQPQHF.